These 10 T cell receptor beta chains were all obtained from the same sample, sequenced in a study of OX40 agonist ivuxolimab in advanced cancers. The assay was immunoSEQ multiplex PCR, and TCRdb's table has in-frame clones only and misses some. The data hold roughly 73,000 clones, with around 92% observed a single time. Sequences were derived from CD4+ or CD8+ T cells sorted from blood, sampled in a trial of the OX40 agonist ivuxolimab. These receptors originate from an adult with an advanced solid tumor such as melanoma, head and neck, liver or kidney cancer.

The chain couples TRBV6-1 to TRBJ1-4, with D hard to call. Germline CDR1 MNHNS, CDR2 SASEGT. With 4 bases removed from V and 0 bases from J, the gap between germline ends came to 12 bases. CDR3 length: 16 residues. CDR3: CASSVQVGSTNEKLFF. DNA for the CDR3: TGTGCCAGCAGTGTCCAGGTGGGATCAACTAATGAAAAACTGTTTTTT.

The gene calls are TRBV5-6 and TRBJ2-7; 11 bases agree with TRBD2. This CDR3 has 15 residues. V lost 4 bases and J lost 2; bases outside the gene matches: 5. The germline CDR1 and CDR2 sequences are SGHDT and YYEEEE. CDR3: CASSVTSGDPYEQYF. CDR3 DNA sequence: TGTGCCAGCAGCGTGACTAGCGGGGATCCCTACGAGCAGTACTTC.

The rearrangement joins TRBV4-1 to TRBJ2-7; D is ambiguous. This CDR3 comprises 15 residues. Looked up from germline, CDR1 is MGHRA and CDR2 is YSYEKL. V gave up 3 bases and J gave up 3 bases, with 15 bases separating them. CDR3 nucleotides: TGCGCCAGCAGCCAGCCAACTACGTCGGGCTACGAGCAGTACTTC. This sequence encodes CASSQPTTSGYEQYF.

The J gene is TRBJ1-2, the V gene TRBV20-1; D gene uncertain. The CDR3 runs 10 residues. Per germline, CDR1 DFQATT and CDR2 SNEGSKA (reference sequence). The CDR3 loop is CSTSGLGYTF. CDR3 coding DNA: TGCAGCACCTCGGGTCTTGGCTACACCTTC.

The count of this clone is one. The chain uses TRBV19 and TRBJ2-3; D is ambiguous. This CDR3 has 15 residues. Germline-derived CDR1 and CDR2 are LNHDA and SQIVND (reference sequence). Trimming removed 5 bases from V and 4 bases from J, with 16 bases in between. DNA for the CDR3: TGTGCCAGTAGTCTACGTTTAGCCCGTGCAGATACGCAGTATTTT. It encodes CASSLRLARADTQYF.

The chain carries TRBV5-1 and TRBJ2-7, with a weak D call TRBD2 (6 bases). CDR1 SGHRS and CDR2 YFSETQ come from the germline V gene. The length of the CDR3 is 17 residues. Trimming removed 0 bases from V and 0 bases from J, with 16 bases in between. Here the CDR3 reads CASSLGFRAGLSYEQYF. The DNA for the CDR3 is TGCGCCAGCAGCTTGGGATTCCGTGCGGGGCTCTCCTACGAGCAGTACTTC.

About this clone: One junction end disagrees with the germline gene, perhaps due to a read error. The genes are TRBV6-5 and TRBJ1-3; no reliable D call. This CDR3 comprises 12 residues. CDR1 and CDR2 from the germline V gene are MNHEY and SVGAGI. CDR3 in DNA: TGTGCCAGCAGTGACTCTGGAAACACCATATATTTT. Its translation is CASSDSGNTIYF.

In DNA, the CDR3 is TGTGCCAGCTCACCGGGCACAGATACGCAGTATTTT. Its translation is CASSPGTDTQYF. The chain carries TRBV18 and TRBJ2-3; D uncertain. The V gene lost 3 bases and the J gene lost 1 base, with 2 bases spanning the gap. The germline gives CDR1 KGHSH, CDR2 LQKENI. CDR3 size: 12 residues.

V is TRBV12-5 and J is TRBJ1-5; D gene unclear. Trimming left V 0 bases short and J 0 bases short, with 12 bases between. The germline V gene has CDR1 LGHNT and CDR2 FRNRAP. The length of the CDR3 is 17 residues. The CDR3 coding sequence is TGTGCTAGTGGTTTGGTACCGTCACGCTATAGCAATCAGCCCCAGCATTTT. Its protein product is CASGLVPSRYSNQPQHF.

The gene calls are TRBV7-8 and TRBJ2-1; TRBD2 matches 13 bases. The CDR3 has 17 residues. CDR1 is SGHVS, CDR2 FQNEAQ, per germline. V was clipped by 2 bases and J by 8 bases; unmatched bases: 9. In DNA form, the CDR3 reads TGTGCCAGCAGCTTAAGACCTCCGACTAGCGGGAGGCATGAGCAGTTCTTC. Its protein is CASSLRPPTSGRHEQFF.